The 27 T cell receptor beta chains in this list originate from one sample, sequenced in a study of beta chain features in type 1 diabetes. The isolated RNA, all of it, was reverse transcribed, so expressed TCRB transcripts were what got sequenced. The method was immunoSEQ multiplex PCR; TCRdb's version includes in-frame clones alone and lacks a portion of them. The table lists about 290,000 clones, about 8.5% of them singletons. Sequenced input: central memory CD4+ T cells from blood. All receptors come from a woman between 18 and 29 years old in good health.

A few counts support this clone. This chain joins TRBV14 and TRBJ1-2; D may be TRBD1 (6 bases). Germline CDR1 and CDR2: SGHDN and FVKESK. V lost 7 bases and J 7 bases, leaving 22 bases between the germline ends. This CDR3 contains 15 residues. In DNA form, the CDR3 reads TGTGCCAGCACCCTAGGGGGAACCATCAGTGGTGGCTACACCTTC. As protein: CASTLGGTISGGYTF.

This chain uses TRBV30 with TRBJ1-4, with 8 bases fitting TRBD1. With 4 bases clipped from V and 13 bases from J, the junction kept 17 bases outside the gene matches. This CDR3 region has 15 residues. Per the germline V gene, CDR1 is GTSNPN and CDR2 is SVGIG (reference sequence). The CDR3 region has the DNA TGTGCCTGGACCACCCCCGGGACAGGTGGAATCGGACTGTTTTTT. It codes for CAWTTPGTGGIGLFF.

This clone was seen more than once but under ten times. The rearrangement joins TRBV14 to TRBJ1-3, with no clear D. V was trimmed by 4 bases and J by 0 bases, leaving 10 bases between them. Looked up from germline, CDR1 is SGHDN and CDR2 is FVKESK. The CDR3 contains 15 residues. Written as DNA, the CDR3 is TGTGCCAGCAGCCGTGACTTCTCCTCTGGAAACACCATATATTTT. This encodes CASSRDFSSGNTIYF.

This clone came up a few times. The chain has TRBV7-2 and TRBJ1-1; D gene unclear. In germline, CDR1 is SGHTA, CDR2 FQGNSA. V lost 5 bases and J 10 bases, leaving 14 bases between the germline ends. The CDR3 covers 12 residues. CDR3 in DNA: TGTGCCAGCAGCCCTGGATCAGGAGGAGCTTTCTTT. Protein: CASSPGSGGAFF.

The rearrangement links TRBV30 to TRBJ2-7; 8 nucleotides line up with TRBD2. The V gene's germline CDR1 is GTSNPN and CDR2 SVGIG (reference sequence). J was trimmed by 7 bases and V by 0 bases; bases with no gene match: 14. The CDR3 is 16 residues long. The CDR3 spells CAWSVLVPAGVSEQYF. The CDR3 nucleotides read TGTGCCTGGAGTGTACTCGTCCCAGCGGGAGTGTCTGAGCAGTACTTC.

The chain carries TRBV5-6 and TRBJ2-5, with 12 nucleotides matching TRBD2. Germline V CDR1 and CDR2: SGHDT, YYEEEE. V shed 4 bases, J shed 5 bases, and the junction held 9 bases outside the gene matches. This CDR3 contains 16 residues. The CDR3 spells CASSRILAGGPETQYF. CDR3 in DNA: TGTGCCAGCAGCCGGATTCTAGCGGGAGGGCCCGAGACCCAGTACTTC.

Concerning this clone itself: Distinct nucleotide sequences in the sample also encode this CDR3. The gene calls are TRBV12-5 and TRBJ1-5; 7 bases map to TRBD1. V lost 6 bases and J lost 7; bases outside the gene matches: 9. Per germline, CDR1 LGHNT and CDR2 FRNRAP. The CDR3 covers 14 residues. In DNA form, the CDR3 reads TGTGCTAGTGGCAAGACAGGGAGTAGACAGCCCCAGCATTTT. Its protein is CASGKTGSRQPQHF.

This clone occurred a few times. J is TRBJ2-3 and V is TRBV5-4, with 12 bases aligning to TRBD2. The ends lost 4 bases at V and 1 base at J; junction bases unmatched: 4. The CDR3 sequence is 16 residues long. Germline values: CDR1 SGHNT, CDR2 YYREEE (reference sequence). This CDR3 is CASSVLAGGGTDTQYF. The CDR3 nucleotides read TGTGCCAGCAGCGTACTAGCGGGGGGAGGCACAGATACGCAGTATTTT.

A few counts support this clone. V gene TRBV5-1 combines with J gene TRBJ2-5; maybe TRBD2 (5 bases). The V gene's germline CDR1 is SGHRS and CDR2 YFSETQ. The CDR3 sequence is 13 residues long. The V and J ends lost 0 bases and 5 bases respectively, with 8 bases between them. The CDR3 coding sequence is TGCGCCAGCAGCTTGGCGGGAACCGAGACCCAGTACTTC. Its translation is CASSLAGTETQYF.

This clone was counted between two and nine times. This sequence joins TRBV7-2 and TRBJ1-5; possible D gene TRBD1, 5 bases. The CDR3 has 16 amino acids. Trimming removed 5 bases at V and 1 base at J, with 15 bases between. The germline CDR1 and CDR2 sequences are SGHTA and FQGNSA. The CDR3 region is CASSPRAGRSNQPQHF. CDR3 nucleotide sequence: TGTGCCAGCAGCCCCAGGGCAGGTCGCAGCAATCAGCCCCAGCATTTT.

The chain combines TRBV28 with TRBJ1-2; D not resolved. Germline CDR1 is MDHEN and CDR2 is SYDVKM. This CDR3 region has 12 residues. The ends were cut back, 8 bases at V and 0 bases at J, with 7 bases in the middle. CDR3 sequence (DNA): TGTGCCAGCGTGGGGTCTAACTATGGCTACACCTTC. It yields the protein CASVGSNYGYTF.

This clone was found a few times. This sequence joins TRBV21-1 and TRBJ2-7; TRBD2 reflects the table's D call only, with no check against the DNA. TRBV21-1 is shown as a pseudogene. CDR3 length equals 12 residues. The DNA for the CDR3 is TGTGCCAGCGGGTGGAGGCTGCGGGAGCAGTACGTC. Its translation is CASGWRLREQYV.

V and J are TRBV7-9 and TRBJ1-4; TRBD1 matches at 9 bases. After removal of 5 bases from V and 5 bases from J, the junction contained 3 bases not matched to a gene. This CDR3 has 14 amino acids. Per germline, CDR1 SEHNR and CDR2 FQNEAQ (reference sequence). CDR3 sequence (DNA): TGTGCCAGCAGCGCCGGGACAGGGAATGAAAAACTGTTTTTT. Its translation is CASSAGTGNEKLFF.

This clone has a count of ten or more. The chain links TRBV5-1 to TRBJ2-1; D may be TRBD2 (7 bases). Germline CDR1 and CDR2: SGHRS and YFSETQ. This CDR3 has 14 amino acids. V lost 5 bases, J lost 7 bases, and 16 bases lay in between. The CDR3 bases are TGCGCCAGCAGTCTGGGGGGGCCGAAGAATGAGCAGTTCTTC. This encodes CASSLGGPKNEQFF.

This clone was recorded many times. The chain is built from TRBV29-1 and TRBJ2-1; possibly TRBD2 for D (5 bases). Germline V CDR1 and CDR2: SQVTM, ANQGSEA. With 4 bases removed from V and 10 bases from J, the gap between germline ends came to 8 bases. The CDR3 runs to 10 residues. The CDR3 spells CSVAAVEQFF. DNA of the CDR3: TGCAGCGTTGCAGCGGTCGAGCAGTTCTTC.

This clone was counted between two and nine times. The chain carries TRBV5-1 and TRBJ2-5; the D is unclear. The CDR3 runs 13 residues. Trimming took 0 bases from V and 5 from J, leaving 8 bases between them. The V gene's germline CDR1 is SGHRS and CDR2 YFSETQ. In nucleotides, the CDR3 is TGCGCCAGCAGCTTGGACAGTAGGGAGACCCAGTACTTC. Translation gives CASSLDSRETQYF.

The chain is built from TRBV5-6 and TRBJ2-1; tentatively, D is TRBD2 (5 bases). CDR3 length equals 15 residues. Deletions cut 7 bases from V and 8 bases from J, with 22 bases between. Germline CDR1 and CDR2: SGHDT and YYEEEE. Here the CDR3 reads CASLVATDVRHEQFF. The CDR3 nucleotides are TGTGCCAGCCTTGTAGCGACGGACGTCCGTCATGAGCAGTTCTTC.

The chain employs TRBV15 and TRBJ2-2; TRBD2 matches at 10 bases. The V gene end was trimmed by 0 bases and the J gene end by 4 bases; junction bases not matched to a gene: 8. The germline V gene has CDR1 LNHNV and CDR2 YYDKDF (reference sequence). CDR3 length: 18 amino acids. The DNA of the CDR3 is TGTGCCACCAGCAGAGAGTTAGTGACTAGCGGGCTCACCGGGGAGCTGTTTTTT. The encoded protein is CATSRELVTSGLTGELFF. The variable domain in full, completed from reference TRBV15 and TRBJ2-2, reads DAMVIQNPRYQVTQFGKPVTLSCSQTLNHNVMYWYQQKSSQAPKLLFHYYDKDFNNEADTPDNFQSRRPNTSFCFLDIRSPGLGDTAMYLCATSRELVTSGLTGELFFGEGSRLTVL.

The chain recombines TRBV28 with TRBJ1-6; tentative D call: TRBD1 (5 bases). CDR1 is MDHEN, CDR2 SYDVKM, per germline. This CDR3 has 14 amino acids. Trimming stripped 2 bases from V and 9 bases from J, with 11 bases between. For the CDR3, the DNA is TGTGCCAGCAGTTTAGGGGGGAGGACTTCACCCCTCCACTTT. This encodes CASSLGGRTSPLHF.

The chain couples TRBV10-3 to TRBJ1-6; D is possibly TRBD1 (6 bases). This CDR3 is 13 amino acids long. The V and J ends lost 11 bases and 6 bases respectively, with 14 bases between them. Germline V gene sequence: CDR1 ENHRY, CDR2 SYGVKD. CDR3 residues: CAANREINSPLHF. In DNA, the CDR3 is TGTGCCGCCAACAGGGAAATTAATTCACCCCTCCACTTT.

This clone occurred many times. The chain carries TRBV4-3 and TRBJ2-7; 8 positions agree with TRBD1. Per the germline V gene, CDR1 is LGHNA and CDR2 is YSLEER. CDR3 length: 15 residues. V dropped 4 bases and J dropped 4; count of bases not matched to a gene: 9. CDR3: CASSRVTGGLYEQYF. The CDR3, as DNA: TGCGCCAGCAGCCGAGTTACAGGGGGGCTATACGAGCAGTACTTC.

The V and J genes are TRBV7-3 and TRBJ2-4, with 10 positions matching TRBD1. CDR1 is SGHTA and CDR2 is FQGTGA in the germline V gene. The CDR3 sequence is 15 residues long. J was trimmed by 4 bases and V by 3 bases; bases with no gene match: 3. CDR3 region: CASSLTGGTKNIQYF. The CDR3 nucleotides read TGTGCCAGCAGCTTGACAGGGGGCACAAAAAACATTCAGTACTTC.

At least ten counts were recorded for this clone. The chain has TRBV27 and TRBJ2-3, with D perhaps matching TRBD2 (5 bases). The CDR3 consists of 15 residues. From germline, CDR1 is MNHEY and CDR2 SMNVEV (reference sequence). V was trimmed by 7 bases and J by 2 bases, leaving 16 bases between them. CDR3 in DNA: TGTGCCAGCACACCTAGCCGAGGCTCCACAGATACGCAGTATTTT. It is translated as CASTPSRGSTDTQYF.

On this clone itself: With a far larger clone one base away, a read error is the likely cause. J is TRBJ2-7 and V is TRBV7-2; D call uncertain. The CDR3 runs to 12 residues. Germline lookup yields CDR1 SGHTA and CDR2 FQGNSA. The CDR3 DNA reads TGTGCCGGCAGCCGCCGCACCTACGAGCAGTACTTC. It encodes CAGSRRTYEQYF.

The DNA for the CDR3 is TGCGCCAGCAGCTTTACATCAGCGGAAGAGACCCAGTACTTC. It specifies CASSFTSAEETQYF. The chain recombines TRBV5-1 with TRBJ2-5, with D possibly matching TRBD2 (5 bases). CDR3 length equals 14 residues. From germline, CDR1 is SGHRS and CDR2 YFSETQ. The germline V and J ends were trimmed by 2 bases and 3 bases, with 11 bases remaining between them.

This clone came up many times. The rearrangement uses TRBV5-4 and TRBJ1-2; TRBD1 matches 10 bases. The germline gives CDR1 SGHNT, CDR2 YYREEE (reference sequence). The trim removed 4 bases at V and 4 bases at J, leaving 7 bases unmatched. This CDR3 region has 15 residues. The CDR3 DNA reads TGTGCCAGCAGCGTAGCCGGGACAGGGGTCTATGGCTACACCTTC. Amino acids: CASSVAGTGVYGYTF. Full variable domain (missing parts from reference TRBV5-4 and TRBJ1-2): ETGVTQSPTHLIKTRGQQVTLRCSSQSGHNTVSWYQQALGQGPQFIFQYYREEENGRGNFPPRFSGLQFPNYSSELNVNALELDDSALYLCASSVAGTGVYGYTFGSGTRLTVV.

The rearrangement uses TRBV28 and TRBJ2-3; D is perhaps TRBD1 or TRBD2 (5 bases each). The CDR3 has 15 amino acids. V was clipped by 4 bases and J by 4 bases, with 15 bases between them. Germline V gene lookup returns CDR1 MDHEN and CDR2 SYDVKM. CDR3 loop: CASSSPGLGADTQYF. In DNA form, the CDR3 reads TGTGCCAGCAGTTCGCCGGGGCTAGGGGCAGATACGCAGTATTTT. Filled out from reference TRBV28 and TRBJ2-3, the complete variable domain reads DVKVTQSSRYLVKRTGEKVFLECVQDMDHENMFWYRQDPGLGLRLIYFSYDVKMKEKGDIPEGYSVSREKKERFSLILESASTNQTSMYLCASSSPGLGADTQYFGPGTRLTVL.